This TCR beta chain was recovered during a study of cytomegalovirus exposure and HLA in healthy donors. PCR amplification relied on 60 Vbeta primers (plus 13 Jbeta primers). The data were produced by immunoSEQ multiplex PCR, yet TCRdb's version contains in-frame clones alone and is incomplete. The sample includes around 150,000 clones, about 70% of them seen just once. V shed 3 bases, J shed 3 bases, and the junction held 5 bases outside the gene matches. The CDR3 length is 16 residues. The germline V gene encodes CDR1 SGDLS and CDR2 YYNGEE. The chain carries TRBV9 and TRBJ2-1; 11 bases agree with TRBD2. This sequence was found in a man aged 55 to 70 in good health and CMV-seronegative. Sequences were obtained from PBMCs. For the CDR3, the DNA is TGTGCCAGCAGCGCCCGACTAGCGGGGCTCTACAATGAGCAGTTCTTC. Amino acid sequence: CASSARLAGLYNEQFF.